A single sample is the source of the 26 T cell receptor beta chains below, sequenced in a study of radiation and T cells in renal cell carcinoma. Libraries were prepared by immunoSEQ multiplex PCR; TCRdb keeps only in-frame clonotypes and omits some of them. The repertoire includes approximately 120,000 clones, roughly 80% of them detected once, and around 3% sits in the top ten. The time point: baseline pretreatment blood. The treatment was: 15 Gy SBRT to primary tumor, nephrectomy 4 weeks later. Sequencing used blood, obtained from a patient whose treatment included radiotherapy and nephrectomy. The receptor source for this set is an older woman with renal cell carcinoma.

V usage is TRBV11-2 and J usage is TRBJ2-7; TRBD1 aligns across 8 bases. The CDR3 runs 17 residues. V lost 5 bases and J lost 9; bases outside the gene matches: 21. Germline V gene lookup returns CDR1 SGHAT and CDR2 FQNNGV. The CDR3 DNA sequence: TGTGCCAGCAGCCAAATACACCCAGGGGGCCGCCCCTCCGTGCAGTACTTC. This translates into CASSQIHPGGRPSVQYF.

The rearrangement uses TRBV6-6 and TRBJ2-3; 8 nucleotides align to TRBD2. The germline V gene has CDR1 MNHNY and CDR2 SVGAGI (reference sequence). V lost 6 bases, J lost 4 bases, and 9 bases stayed unmatched. CDR3 length: 15 amino acids. CDR3 region: CASSPSRTSSDTQYF. The CDR3 nucleotides read TGTGCCAGCAGCCCAAGCCGGACTAGCTCAGATACGCAGTATTTT.

This chain joins TRBV7-9 and TRBJ1-4, with D possibly being TRBD1 (5 bases). The CDR3 totals 12 residues. The V gene lost 5 bases and the J gene lost 8 bases, with 9 bases spanning the gap. The germline gives CDR1 SEHNR, CDR2 FQNEAQ (reference sequence). DNA for the CDR3: TGTGCCAGCAGCCGGGAGGGGGAAAAACTGTTTTTT. This gives the protein CASSREGEKLFF.

The rearrangement uses TRBV29-1 and TRBJ1-2; TRBD1 matches 7 bases. This CDR3 region has 13 residues. The V gene's germline CDR1 is SQVTM and CDR2 ANQGSEA. J was trimmed by 7 bases and V by 2 bases; bases with no gene match: 7. The CDR3 loop reads CSVERQGLRGYTF. The CDR3 coding sequence is TGCAGCGTTGAAAGACAGGGTTTACGTGGCTACACCTTC.

This clone appeared a single time. The chain recombines TRBV4-1 with TRBJ1-6; TRBD1 matches at 10 bases. J lost 7 bases, V lost 4 bases, and 7 bases had no gene match. The CDR3 totals 16 residues. Germline V lookup: CDR1 MGHRA, CDR2 YSYEKL. DNA for the CDR3: TGCGCCAGCAGCCCAGCAAGGACAGGGGGAAATTCACCCCTCCACTTT. Its protein is CASSPARTGGNSPLHF.

This rearrangement joins TRBV11-1 to TRBJ2-7, with 9 nucleotides matching TRBD1. Germline values: CDR1 SGHAT, CDR2 FQDESV (reference sequence). Losses at the gene ends were 5 bases for V and 8 bases for J; bases not matched to a gene: 10. The CDR3 loop spans 14 amino acids. Here the CDR3 reads CASSPGDRVTKQYF. The DNA of the CDR3 is TGTGCCAGCAGCCCAGGGGACAGGGTAACGAAGCAGTACTTC.

The chain joins TRBV6-1 to TRBJ1-6, with unresolved D. The CDR3 extends over 12 amino acids. Trimming shortened V by 8 bases and J by 11 bases, and 13 bases separated the two germline ends. CDR1 and CDR2 (germline): MNHNS, SASEGT. The CDR3 DNA follows: TGTGCCAGCCAGGTTCCGGCGGCACCCCTCCACTTT. Protein product: CASQVPAAPLHF.

V is TRBV5-1 and J is TRBJ1-2; D remains unclear. Germline CDR1 reads SGHRS; CDR2 reads YFSETQ. V lost 0 bases and J lost 2, with 5 bases in between. The CDR3 covers 13 residues. CDR3 protein: CASSLDVNYGYTF. The CDR3 nucleotides read TGCGCCAGCAGCTTGGACGTAAACTATGGCTACACCTTC.

This clone was counted only a few times. This chain joins TRBV30 and TRBJ1-3, with unresolved D. Trimming cost V 4 bases and J 1 base, with 11 bases left between them. There are 14 residues in the CDR3. Germline CDR1 is GTSNPN and CDR2 is SVGIG (reference sequence). The CDR3 DNA reads as TGTGCCTGGACCCTCGAGCCTTCTGGAAACACCATATATTTT. Protein product: CAWTLEPSGNTIYF.

This clone was picked up one time. This chain uses TRBV6-5 with TRBJ2-7, with D perhaps matching TRBD2 (5 bases). Trimming removed 8 bases at V and 3 bases at J, with 11 bases between. Germline V gives CDR1 MNHEY, CDR2 SVGAGI. This CDR3 region has 12 residues. Here the CDR3 DNA reads TGTGCCAGCCGGAGAGGGCTCTACGAGCAGTACTTC. It translates to CASRRGLYEQYF.

This chain joins TRBV29-1 and TRBJ1-4; no reliable D call. Trimming stripped 6 bases from V and 6 bases from J, with 11 bases between. The germline CDR1 and CDR2 sequences are SQVTM and ANQGSEA. The CDR3 contains 12 residues. CDR3 sequence: CSVREMDEKLFF. The CDR3 DNA reads TGCAGCGTGCGGGAAATGGATGAAAAACTGTTTTTT.

The V call is TRBV4-1, the J call TRBJ2-1; possibly TRBD2 for D (5 bases). Trimming removed 0 bases at V and 3 bases at J, with 12 bases between. The V gene's germline CDR1 is MGHRA and CDR2 YSYEKL. The CDR3 runs 16 residues. CDR3: CASSQERGPNYNEQFF. The CDR3 region has the DNA TGCGCCAGCAGCCAAGAAAGAGGGCCTAACTACAATGAGCAGTTCTTC.

In this sample, this clone turned up a few times. The chain joins TRBV25-1 to TRBJ1-5; D may be TRBD1 (6 bases). Between the trimmed V and J ends, which lost 1 base and 11 bases, there was a span of 15 bases. Germline CDR1 and CDR2: MGHDK and SYGVNS. The CDR3 is made up of 14 amino acids. The CDR3 sequence: CASSESGETGAQHF. The CDR3 region has the DNA TGTGCCAGCAGTGAATCAGGGGAGACGGGTGCCCAGCATTTT.

The chain joins TRBV19 to TRBJ1-1; D gene unclear. CDR3 length: 13 residues. With 5 bases removed from V and 1 base from J, the gap between germline ends came to 8 bases. From germline, CDR1 is LNHDA and CDR2 SQIVND (reference sequence). The CDR3 nucleotides are TGTGCCAGTAGTCTTGGCCAGAACACTGAAGCTTTCTTT. Translation gives CASSLGQNTEAFF.

V gene TRBV19 combines with J gene TRBJ1-1; possibly TRBD1 for D (5 bases). V gave up 6 bases and J gave up 5 bases, with 19 bases separating them. The CDR3 is made up of 15 amino acids. CDR1 is LNHDA, CDR2 SQIVND, per germline (reference sequence). The CDR3 region is CASRNWDGGSTEAFF. In DNA form, the CDR3 reads TGTGCCAGTAGAAACTGGGACGGGGGAAGTACTGAAGCTTTCTTT.

In its sample, this clone was seen once. The genes are TRBV6-5 and TRBJ1-2, with D unclear. There are 14 residues in the CDR3. CDR1 is MNHEY and CDR2 is SVGAGI in the germline V gene. V dropped 0 bases and J dropped 7 bases, with 12 bases sitting between them. CDR3 DNA: TGTGCCAGCAGTTACTCGAGGGCAGGAGGTGGCTACACCTTC. Amino acid sequence: CASSYSRAGGGYTF.

This chain uses TRBV2 with TRBJ2-5; no firm D call. The germline gives CDR1 SNHLY, CDR2 FYNNEI. This CDR3 has 12 residues. Trimming stripped 7 bases from V and 5 bases from J, with 11 bases between. CDR3 bases: TGTGCCAGCACCCCTCAACGGGAGACCCAGTACTTC. It translates to CASTPQRETQYF.

V is TRBV19 and J is TRBJ1-2, with TRBD1 as a possible D gene (5 bases). The germline CDR1 and CDR2 sequences are LNHDA and SQIVND (reference sequence). The CDR3 covers 16 residues. V gave up 5 bases and J gave up 3 bases, with 19 bases separating them. CDR3 region: CASSQRDGTTYYGYTF. Here the CDR3 DNA reads TGTGCCAGTAGTCAAAGGGACGGGACGACTTACTATGGCTACACCTTC.

This clone was counted a single time. CDR3 nucleotide sequence: TGTGCCAGTAGTATAAGTGGCTCTGGGGCCAACGTCCTGACTTTC. This encodes CASSISGSGANVLTF. This sequence joins TRBV19 and TRBJ2-6; D remains ambiguous. This CDR3 region has 15 residues. V lost 2 bases and J 0 bases, leaving 5 bases between the germline ends. Germline CDR1 LNHDA, CDR2 SQIVND (reference sequence).

The genes are TRBV18 and TRBJ1-5, with D hard to call. The CDR3 has 13 residues. Trimming pared 6 bases from V and 5 bases from J, leaving 11 bases between. Per germline, CDR1 KGHSH and CDR2 LQKENI. The CDR3 sequence is CASSPLRDQPQHF. The CDR3 DNA follows: TGTGCCAGCTCCCCCCTCAGAGATCAGCCCCAGCATTTT.

In its sample, this clone was seen a few times. CDR3 region: CASSTPSRLGGYTF. The CDR3 DNA is TGTGCCAGCAGTACCCCGTCTCGACTGGGTGGCTACACCTTC. The gene calls are TRBV6-6 and TRBJ1-2; unclear D gene. The CDR3 loop spans 14 amino acids. The V gene's germline CDR1 is MNHNY and CDR2 SVGAGI (reference sequence). V was trimmed by 5 bases and J by 7 bases, leaving 17 bases between them.

The chain is built from TRBV5-8 and TRBJ2-6; 9 bases match TRBD1. CDR3 size: 16 residues. From germline, CDR1 is SGHTS and CDR2 YDEGEE. The trim removed 2 bases at V and 2 bases at J, leaving 2 bases unmatched. CDR3 sequence: CASSLGTGTGANVLTF. The CDR3 DNA follows: TGTGCCAGCAGCTTAGGGACAGGGACTGGGGCCAACGTCCTGACTTTC.

V is TRBV30 and J is TRBJ2-6; perhaps TRBD1 as D (6 bases). With 2 bases removed from V and 4 bases from J, the gap between germline ends came to 9 bases. Germline V gene lookup returns CDR1 GTSNPN and CDR2 SVGIG (reference sequence). The CDR3 sequence is 14 residues long. The CDR3 here is CAWSRGGGANVLTF. The CDR3 DNA is TGTGCCTGGAGTCGAGGGGGAGGGGCCAACGTCCTGACTTTC.

The rearrangement links TRBV9 to TRBJ2-7; 8 bases map to TRBD2. V shed 3 bases and J 5 bases; nucleotides not matched to a gene: 7. CDR1 is SGDLS, CDR2 YYNGEE, per germline. The CDR3 extends over 14 amino acids. This CDR3 is CASSAGPGGDEQYF. Written as DNA, the CDR3 is TGTGCCAGCAGCGCCGGGCCGGGGGGGGACGAGCAGTACTTC.

The gene calls are TRBV28 and TRBJ1-5; 9 bases fit TRBD1. CDR1 MDHEN and CDR2 SYDVKM come from the germline V gene. V was pared by 7 bases and J by 7 bases, with 8 bases of the junction left unmatched. CDR3 size: 14 residues. CDR3 in amino acids: CASNLQGAQQPQHF. In DNA form, the CDR3 reads TGTGCCAGCAACTTACAGGGGGCCCAACAGCCCCAGCATTTT.

This rearrangement joins TRBV6-6 to TRBJ2-7, with D possibly TRBD1 on 6 matching bases. The CDR3 totals 15 residues. The V and J ends lost 6 bases and 4 bases respectively, with 19 bases between them. The germline V gene has CDR1 MNHNY and CDR2 SVGAGI (reference sequence). CDR3: CASRGGKGHLYEQYF. Written as DNA, the CDR3 is TGTGCCAGCAGGGGTGGGAAGGGACATCTGTACGAGCAGTACTTC.